These 16 T cell receptor beta chains were all obtained from the same sample, sequenced in a study of cytomegalovirus exposure and HLA in healthy donors. Sequenced by immunoSEQ multiplex PCR; TCRdb stores in-frame clones only, minus some. The sample carries 200,000 or so clones, around four fifths recorded once. Specimen: PBMCs. Receptor source: a man in his late teens or twenties in good health and CMV-seropositive.

The rearrangement uses TRBV4-3 and TRBJ1-1, with D unclear. V dropped 0 bases and J dropped 4 bases, with 15 bases sitting between them. CDR3 length: 16 residues. Germline lookup yields CDR1 LGHNA and CDR2 YSLEER. DNA of the CDR3: TGCGCCAGCAGCCAAGATCCCCCCGTTAGGAGCACTGAAGCTTTCTTT. Its protein product is CASSQDPPVRSTEAFF.

This chain connects TRBV5-1 to TRBJ1-1; D unresolved. The CDR3 length is 14 residues. Germline values: CDR1 SGHRS, CDR2 YFSETQ. V was cut by 1 base and J by 2 bases, with 9 bases left in between. The CDR3 sequence is CASSLRRLNTEAFF. Written as DNA, the CDR3 is TGCGCCAGCAGCTTGCGCAGACTAAACACTGAAGCTTTCTTT.

The chain joins TRBV28 to TRBJ1-2; tentatively, D is TRBD1 (6 bases). The CDR3 consists of 15 residues. Germline V gene data show CDR1 as MDHEN and CDR2 as SYDVKM. Trimming took 6 bases from V and 4 from J, leaving 18 bases between them. This chain's CDR3 is CASSLPTGLGYGYTF. In nucleotides, the CDR3 is TGTGCCAGCAGCCTCCCAACAGGGTTGGGCTATGGCTACACCTTC.

This clone has a handful of counts. The chain carries TRBV7-2 and TRBJ2-2; 8 nucleotides agree with TRBD2. The V and J ends lost 4 bases and 4 bases, in that order; junction bases with no gene match: 11. Germline CDR1 is SGHTA and CDR2 is FQGNSA. The CDR3 consists of 17 residues. CDR3 in DNA: TGTGCCAGCAGCTACCGGGGTGCGGGAGGTGGCACCGGGGAGCTGTTTTTT. This gives the protein CASSYRGAGGGTGELFF.

The V gene is TRBV27, the J gene TRBJ2-5; the D is unclear. The CDR3 runs 14 residues. V dropped 1 base and J dropped 5 bases, with 11 bases sitting between them. The germline V gene has CDR1 MNHEY and CDR2 SMNVEV (reference sequence). The CDR3 is CASSLYGGRETQYF. CDR3 nucleotides: TGTGCCAGCAGTTTATATGGCGGCCGGGAGACCCAGTACTTC.

V and J are TRBV9 and TRBJ2-3; 8 positions match TRBD1. This CDR3 comprises 17 residues. Unmatched junction bases numbered 14, after V lost 4 bases and J lost 4 bases. CDR1 is SGDLS and CDR2 is YYNGEE in the germline V gene. CDR3 bases: TGTGCCAGCAGCTCCCACCGGACAGGGTGGGATGCAGATACGCAGTATTTT. It specifies CASSSHRTGWDADTQYF.

V usage is TRBV14 and J usage is TRBJ2-7, with a possible D match to TRBD1 (5 bases). The germline CDR1 and CDR2 sequences are SGHDN and FVKESK. Trimming shortened V by 2 bases and J by 7 bases, and 18 bases separated the two germline ends. This CDR3 has 15 residues. The CDR3 DNA reads TGTGCCAGCAGCCAATGGGCAGGGCTGCTGAGTGAGCAGTACTTC. Residues: CASSQWAGLLSEQYF.

The chain uses TRBV7-8 and TRBJ2-7; the match to TRBD2 covers 13 bases. This CDR3 contains 17 residues. Losses at the gene ends were 4 bases for V and 2 bases for J; bases not matched to a gene: 8. Looked up from germline, CDR1 is SGHVS and CDR2 is FQNEAQ. CDR3 sequence (DNA): TGTGCCAGCAGCTCAGGAACCGGGACTAGCGGGACCTACGAGCAGTACTTC. This sequence encodes CASSSGTGTSGTYEQYF. The whole variable domain, remainder taken from reference TRBV7-8 and TRBJ2-7, is GAGVSQSPRYKVAKRGQDVALRCDPISGHVSLFWYQQALGQGPEFLTYFQNEAQLDKSGLPSDRFFAERPEGSVSTLKIQRTQQEDSAVYLCASSSGTGTSGTYEQYFGPGTRLTVT.

This chain connects TRBV7-8 to TRBJ2-3; perhaps TRBD2 as D (6 bases). The CDR3 spans 17 residues. Germline V gene lookup returns CDR1 SGHVS and CDR2 FQNEAQ. The germline V and J ends were trimmed by 2 bases and 3 bases, with 18 bases remaining between them. The CDR3 sequence is CASSLIGGAARTDTQYF. As DNA, the CDR3 is TGTGCCAGCAGCTTAATCGGGGGAGCGGCTCGAACAGATACGCAGTATTTT. Based on the CDR3 plus reference TRBV7-8 and TRBJ2-3, the full variable domain is GAGVSQSPRYKVAKRGQDVALRCDPISGHVSLFWYQQALGQGPEFLTYFQNEAQLDKSGLPSDRFFAERPEGSVSTLKIQRTQQEDSAVYLCASSLIGGAARTDTQYFGPGTRLTVL.

V gene TRBV10-3 combines with J gene TRBJ1-2, with 7 bases matching TRBD1. V was pared by 2 bases and J by 0 bases, with 6 bases of the junction left unmatched. CDR3 size: 16 residues. From germline, CDR1 is ENHRY and CDR2 SYGVKD. The CDR3 region has the DNA TGTGCCATCAGTGAGAGGACAGGAGGGTCTAACTATGGCTACACCTTC. Translation: CAISERTGGSNYGYTF.

This rearrangement joins TRBV9 to TRBJ2-3; TRBD1 agrees at 7 bases. V dropped 6 bases and J dropped 4; count of bases not matched to a gene: 2. There are 12 residues in the CDR3. The V gene's germline CDR1 is SGDLS and CDR2 YYNGEE. The CDR3 region is CASNQGADTQYF. The CDR3 coding sequence is TGTGCCAGCAACCAGGGGGCAGATACGCAGTATTTT.

This chain uses TRBV5-4 with TRBJ2-2; D call uncertain. Germline V gene lookup returns CDR1 SGHNT and CDR2 YYREEE (reference sequence). V was trimmed by 0 bases and J by 0 bases, leaving 6 bases between them. The CDR3 loop spans 15 amino acids. CDR3 nucleotides: TGTGCCAGCAGCTTGGGCGGCGCGAACACCGGGGAGCTGTTTTTT. Translation gives CASSLGGANTGELFF. Together with reference TRBV5-4 and TRBJ2-2, the CDR3 gives the full variable domain: ETGVTQSPTHLIKTRGQQVTLRCSSQSGHNTVSWYQQALGQGPQFIFQYYREEENGRGNFPPRFSGLQFPNYSSELNVNALELDDSALYLCASSLGGANTGELFFGEGSRLTVL.

The rearrangement links TRBV9 to TRBJ1-5; 9 positions agree with TRBD1. The CDR3 runs 15 residues. Unmatched junction bases numbered 3, after V lost 0 bases and J lost 5 bases. CDR1 and CDR2 from the germline V gene are SGDLS and YYNGEE. CDR3 loop: CASSVGTGDHQPQHF. CDR3 nucleotides: TGTGCCAGCAGCGTAGGGACAGGGGACCATCAGCCCCAGCATTTT.

This chain connects TRBV27 to TRBJ2-1, with D possibly being TRBD1 (7 bases). Germline assignment: CDR1 MNHEY and CDR2 SMNVEV (reference sequence). The V end lost 3 bases, the J end lost 8 bases, and 8 bases lay between the germline ends. The CDR3 has 12 amino acids. Here the CDR3 DNA reads TGTGCCAGCAGTTTCAGGGGGGATGAGCAGTTCTTC. This sequence encodes CASSFRGDEQFF.

The chain links TRBV28 to TRBJ1-5; no reliable D call. CDR1 is MDHEN, CDR2 SYDVKM, per germline. The CDR3 runs 12 residues. V was cut by 7 bases and J by 2 bases, with 6 bases left in between. The CDR3 DNA follows: TGTGCCAGCACCGGAGGCAATCAGCCCCAGCATTTT. This codes for CASTGGNQPQHF.

The V call is TRBV11-1, the J call TRBJ2-5; D might be TRBD2 (6 bases). Germline loops: CDR1 SGHAT, CDR2 FQDESV (reference sequence). V was cut by 5 bases and J by 5 bases, with 18 bases left in between. The CDR3 is 15 amino acids. The CDR3 reads CASSPDGYRGETQYF. The CDR3 nucleotides read TGTGCCAGCAGCCCCGACGGGTACCGGGGGGAGACCCAGTACTTC.